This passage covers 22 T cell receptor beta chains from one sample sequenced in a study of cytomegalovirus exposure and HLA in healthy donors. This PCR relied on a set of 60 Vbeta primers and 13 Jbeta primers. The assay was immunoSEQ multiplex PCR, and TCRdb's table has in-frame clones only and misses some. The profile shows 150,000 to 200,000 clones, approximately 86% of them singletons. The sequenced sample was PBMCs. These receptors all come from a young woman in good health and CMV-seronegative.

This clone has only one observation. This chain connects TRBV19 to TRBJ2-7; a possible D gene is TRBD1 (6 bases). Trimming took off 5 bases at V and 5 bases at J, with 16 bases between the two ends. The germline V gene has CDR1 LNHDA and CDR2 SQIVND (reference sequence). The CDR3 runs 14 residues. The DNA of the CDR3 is TGTGCCAGTAGTCCTCTTAGGGCAGGGGACGAGCAGTACTTC. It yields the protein CASSPLRAGDEQYF.

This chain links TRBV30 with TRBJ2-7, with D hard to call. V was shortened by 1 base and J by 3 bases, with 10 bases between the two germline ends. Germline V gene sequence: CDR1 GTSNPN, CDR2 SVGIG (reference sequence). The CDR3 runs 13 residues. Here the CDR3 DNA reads TGTGCCTGGAGTGACGAACATTTCTACGAGCAGTACTTC. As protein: CAWSDEHFYEQYF.

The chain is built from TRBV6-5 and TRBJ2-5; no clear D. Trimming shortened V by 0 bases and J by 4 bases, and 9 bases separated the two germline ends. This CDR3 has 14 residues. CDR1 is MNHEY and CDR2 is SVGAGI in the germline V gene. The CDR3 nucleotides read TGTGCCAGCAGTTACTCGGCCATCCGAGAGACCCAGTACTTC. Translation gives CASSYSAIRETQYF.

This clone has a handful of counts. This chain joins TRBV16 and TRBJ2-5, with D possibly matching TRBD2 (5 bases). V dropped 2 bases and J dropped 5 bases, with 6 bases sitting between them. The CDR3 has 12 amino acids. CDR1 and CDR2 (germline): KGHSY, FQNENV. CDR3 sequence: CASSQRGETQYF. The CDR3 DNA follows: TGTGCCAGCAGCCAAAGAGGGGAGACCCAGTACTTC.

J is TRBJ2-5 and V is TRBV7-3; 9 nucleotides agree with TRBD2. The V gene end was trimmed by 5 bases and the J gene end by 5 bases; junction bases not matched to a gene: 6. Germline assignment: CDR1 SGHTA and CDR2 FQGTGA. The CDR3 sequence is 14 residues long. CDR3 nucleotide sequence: TGTGCCAGCAGCATCCAAGCGGGGGGCGAGACCCAGTACTTC. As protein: CASSIQAGGETQYF.

The CDR3 reads CASSDSTVFTTDTQYF. CDR3 nucleotides: TGCGCCAGCAGTGATTCGACAGTTTTTACGACGGATACGCAGTATTTT. J is TRBJ2-3 and V is TRBV10-1; D might be TRBD1 (5 bases). The CDR3 length is 16 residues. Trimming removed 3 bases from V and 6 bases from J, with 19 bases in between. Germline assignment: CDR1 WNHNN and CDR2 SYGVQD (reference sequence).

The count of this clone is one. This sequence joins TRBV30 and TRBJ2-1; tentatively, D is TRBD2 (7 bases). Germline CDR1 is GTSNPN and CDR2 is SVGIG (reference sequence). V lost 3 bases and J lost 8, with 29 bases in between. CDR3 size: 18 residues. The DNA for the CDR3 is TGTGCCTGGAGCCGCGGACTAGTAGGGGTAGGGGGACACGATGAGCAGTTCTTC. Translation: CAWSRGLVGVGGHDEQFF.

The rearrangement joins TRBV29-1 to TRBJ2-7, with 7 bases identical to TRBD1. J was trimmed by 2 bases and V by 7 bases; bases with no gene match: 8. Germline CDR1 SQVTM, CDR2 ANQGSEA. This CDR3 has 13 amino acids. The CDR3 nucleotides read TGCAGCGGGGGTACAGGGGAACCCTACGAGCAGTACTTC. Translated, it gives CSGGTGEPYEQYF.

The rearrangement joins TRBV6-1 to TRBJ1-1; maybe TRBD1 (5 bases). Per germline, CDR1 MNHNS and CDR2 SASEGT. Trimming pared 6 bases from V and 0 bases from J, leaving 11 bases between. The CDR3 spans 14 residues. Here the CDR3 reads CASSSGGMNTEAFF. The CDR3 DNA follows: TGTGCCAGCAGCTCCGGGGGAATGAACACTGAAGCTTTCTTT.

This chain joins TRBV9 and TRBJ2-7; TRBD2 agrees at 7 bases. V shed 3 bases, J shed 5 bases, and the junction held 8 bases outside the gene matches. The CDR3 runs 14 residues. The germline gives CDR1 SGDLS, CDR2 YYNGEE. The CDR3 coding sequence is TGTGCCAGCAGCGGTAGGGCGGGAGTCGACGAGCAGTACTTC. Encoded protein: CASSGRAGVDEQYF.

CDR3 DNA sequence: TGTGCCCGATCGGGGGGCCCCGGGGAGCTGTTTTTT. This sequence encodes CARSGGPGELFF. The V call is TRBV30, the J call TRBJ2-2; maybe TRBD2 (7 bases). CDR3 length equals 12 residues. CDR1 and CDR2 (germline): GTSNPN, SVGIG (reference sequence). Between the trimmed V and J ends, which lost 8 bases and 6 bases, there was a span of 13 bases.

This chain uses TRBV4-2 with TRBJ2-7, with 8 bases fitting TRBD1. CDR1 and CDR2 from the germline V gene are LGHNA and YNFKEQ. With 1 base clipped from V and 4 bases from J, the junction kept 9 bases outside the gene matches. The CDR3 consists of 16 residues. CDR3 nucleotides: TGTGCCAGCAGCCAAGGGAGAAGGCAGGGGGCATACGAGCAGTACTTC. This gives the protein CASSQGRRQGAYEQYF.

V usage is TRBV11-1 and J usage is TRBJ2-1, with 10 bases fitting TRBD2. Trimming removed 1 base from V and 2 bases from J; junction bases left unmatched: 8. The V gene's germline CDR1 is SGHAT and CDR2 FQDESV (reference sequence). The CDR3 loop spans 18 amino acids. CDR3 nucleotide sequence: TGTGCCAGCAGCTTAGGCTCCGGGACTAGCGAGACCTACAATGAGCAGTTCTTC. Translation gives CASSLGSGTSETYNEQFF.

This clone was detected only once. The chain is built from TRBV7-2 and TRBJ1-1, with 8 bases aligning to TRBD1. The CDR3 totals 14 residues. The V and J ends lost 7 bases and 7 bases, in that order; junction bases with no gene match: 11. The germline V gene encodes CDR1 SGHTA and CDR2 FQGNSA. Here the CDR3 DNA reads TGTGCCAGCACCCGAGGGCAGGGGGCTCATGAAGCTTTCTTT. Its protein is CASTRGQGAHEAFF.

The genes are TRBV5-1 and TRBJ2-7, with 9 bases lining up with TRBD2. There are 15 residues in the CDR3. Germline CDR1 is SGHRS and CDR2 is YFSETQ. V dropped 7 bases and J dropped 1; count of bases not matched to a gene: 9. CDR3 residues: CASFPGAGGSYEQYF. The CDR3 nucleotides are TGCGCCAGCTTCCCTGGAGCGGGGGGTTCCTACGAGCAGTACTTC.

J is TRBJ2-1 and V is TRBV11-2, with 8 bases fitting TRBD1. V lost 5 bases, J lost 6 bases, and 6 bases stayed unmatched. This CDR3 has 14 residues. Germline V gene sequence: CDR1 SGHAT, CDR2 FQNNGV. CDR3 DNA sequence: TGTGCCAGCAGCCCTCCAGGACAGGGCAATGAGCAGTTCTTC. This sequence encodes CASSPPGQGNEQFF.

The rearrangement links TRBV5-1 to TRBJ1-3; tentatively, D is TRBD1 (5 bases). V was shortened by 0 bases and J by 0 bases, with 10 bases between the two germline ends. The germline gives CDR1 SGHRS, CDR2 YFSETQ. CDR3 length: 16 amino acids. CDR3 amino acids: CASSLGLGPSGNTIYF. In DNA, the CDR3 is TGCGCCAGCAGCTTGGGGCTGGGGCCCTCTGGAAACACCATATATTTT.

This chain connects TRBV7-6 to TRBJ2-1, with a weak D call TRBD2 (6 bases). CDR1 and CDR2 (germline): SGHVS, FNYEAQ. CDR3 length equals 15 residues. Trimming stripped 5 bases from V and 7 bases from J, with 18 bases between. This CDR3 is CASSRWREGVNEQFF. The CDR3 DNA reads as TGTGCCAGCAGCCGGTGGCGGGAAGGTGTGAATGAGCAGTTCTTC. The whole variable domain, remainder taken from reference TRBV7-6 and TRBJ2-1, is GAGVSQSPRYKVTKRGQDVALRCDPISGHVSLYWYRQALGQGPEFLTYFNYEAQQDKSGLPNDRFSAERPEGSISTLTIQRTEQRDSAMYRCASSRWREGVNEQFFGPGTRLTVL.

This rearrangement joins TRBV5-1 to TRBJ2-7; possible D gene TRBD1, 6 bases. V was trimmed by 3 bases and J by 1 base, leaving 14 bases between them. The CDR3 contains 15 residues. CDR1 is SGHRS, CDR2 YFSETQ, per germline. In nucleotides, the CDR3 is TGCGCCAGCAGCTCCCGGGAAGGGGGTTCCTACGAGCAGTACTTC. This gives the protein CASSSREGGSYEQYF. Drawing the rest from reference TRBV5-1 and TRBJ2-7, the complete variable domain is KAGVTQTPRYLIKTRGQQVTLSCSPISGHRSVSWYQQTPGQGLQFLFEYFSETQRNKGNFPGRFSGRQFSNSRSEMNVSTLELGDSALYLCASSSREGGSYEQYFGPGTRLTVT.

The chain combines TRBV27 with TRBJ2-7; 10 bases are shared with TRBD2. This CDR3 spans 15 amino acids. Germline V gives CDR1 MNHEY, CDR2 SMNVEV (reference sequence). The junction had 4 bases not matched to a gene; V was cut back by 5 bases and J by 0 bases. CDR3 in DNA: TGTGCCAGCAGTAAAGGACTAGCGGACTCCTACGAGCAGTACTTC. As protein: CASSKGLADSYEQYF.

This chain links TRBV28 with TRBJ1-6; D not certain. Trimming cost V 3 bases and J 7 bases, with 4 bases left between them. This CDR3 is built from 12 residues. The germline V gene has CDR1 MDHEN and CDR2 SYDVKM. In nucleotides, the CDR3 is TGTGCCAGCAGTTTTCCGAATTCACCCCTCCACTTT. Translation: CASSFPNSPLHF. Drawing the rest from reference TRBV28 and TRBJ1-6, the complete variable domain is DVKVTQSSRYLVKRTGEKVFLECVQDMDHENMFWYRQDPGLGLRLIYFSYDVKMKEKGDIPEGYSVSREKKERFSLILESASTNQTSMYLCASSFPNSPLHFGNGTRLTVT.

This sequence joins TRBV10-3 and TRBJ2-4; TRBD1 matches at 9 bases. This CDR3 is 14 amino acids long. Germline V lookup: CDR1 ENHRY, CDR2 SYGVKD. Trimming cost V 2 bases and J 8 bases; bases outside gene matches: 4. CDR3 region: CAISEGTGLDIQYF. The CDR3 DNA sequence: TGTGCCATCAGTGAGGGGACAGGGTTGGACATTCAGTACTTC.